What follows are 7 T cell receptor beta chains derived from one specimen sequenced in a study of blood T cell repertoires in COVID-19. Profiled with immunoSEQ multiplex PCR; TCRdb holds only in-frame clones, not every one. The sample lists 300,000 to 400,000 clones; 80% to 90% were seen once. Source material: peripheral blood. Source of these receptors: a woman aged 60 to 75 with COVID-19, enrolled during active disease.

This chain joins TRBV19 and TRBJ1-5; D is unclear. Deletions cut 2 bases from V and 5 bases from J, with 10 bases between. The CDR3 has 14 residues. Germline loops: CDR1 LNHDA, CDR2 SQIVND (reference sequence). The CDR3 protein is CASSILNSYQPQHF. CDR3 DNA sequence: TGTGCCAGTAGTATACTTAACAGCTATCAGCCCCAGCATTTT.

V is TRBV5-1 and J is TRBJ2-1; the match to TRBD2 covers 7 bases. V gave up 0 bases and J gave up 1 base; unmatched junction bases: 7. There are 17 residues in the CDR3. Germline V gene data show CDR1 as SGHRS and CDR2 as YFSETQ. CDR3: CASSLGPLARSYNEQFF. CDR3 coding DNA: TGCGCCAGCAGCTTGGGCCCACTAGCGCGGTCCTACAATGAGCAGTTCTTC.

V is TRBV4-1 and J is TRBJ2-7; 9 bases agree with TRBD1. The CDR3 runs to 15 residues. The germline V gene has CDR1 MGHRA and CDR2 YSYEKL. Trimming at V came to 4 bases and at J to 2 bases, leaving 6 bases not matched to a gene. DNA for the CDR3: TGCGCCAGCAGCCCAAACAGGGGGCTTACCTACGAGCAGTACTTC. It specifies CASSPNRGLTYEQYF.

This sequence joins TRBV11-1 and TRBJ1-1, with D possibly TRBD1 on 5 matching bases. Looked up from germline, CDR1 is SGHAT and CDR2 is FQDESV (reference sequence). The CDR3 extends over 14 amino acids. V was shortened by 2 bases and J by 1 base, with 8 bases between the two germline ends. CDR3: CASSLQGGNTEAFF. Written as DNA, the CDR3 is TGTGCCAGCAGCTTACAGGGAGGGAACACTGAAGCTTTCTTT. Looking up the rest from reference TRBV11-1 and TRBJ1-1 gives the full variable domain: EAEVAQSPRYKITEKSQAVAFWCDPISGHATLYWYRQILGQGPELLVQFQDESVVDDSQLPKDRFSAERLKGVDSTLKIQPAELGDSAMYLCASSLQGGNTEAFFGQGTRLTVV.

This chain uses TRBV5-8 with TRBJ1-2; TRBD1 aligns across 8 bases. V shed 4 bases and J 4 bases; nucleotides not matched to a gene: 3. The CDR3 extends over 13 amino acids. Germline CDR1 SGHTS, CDR2 YDEGEE. The CDR3 loop reads CASSPQGGYGYTF. The CDR3 DNA sequence: TGTGCCAGCAGCCCACAGGGGGGCTATGGCTACACCTTC.

This sequence joins TRBV4-3 and TRBJ2-3, with D unresolved. The CDR3 loop spans 14 amino acids. V was shortened by 4 bases and J by 1 base, with 9 bases between the two germline ends. The germline V gene has CDR1 LGHNA and CDR2 YSLEER. This CDR3 is CASSPDFRTDTQYF. CDR3 coding DNA: TGCGCCAGCAGCCCAGACTTTCGCACAGATACGCAGTATTTT.

This rearrangement joins TRBV11-2 to TRBJ1-2; 9 nucleotides agree with TRBD1. This CDR3 spans 14 amino acids. In germline, CDR1 is SGHAT, CDR2 FQNNGV. J gave up 8 bases and V 4 bases, and 8 bases lay outside the gene matches. CDR3 nucleotides: TGTGCCAGCAGCTCCTGGGGACAGGGAGGAGGCTACACCTTC. Translation gives CASSSWGQGGGYTF.